These T cell receptor beta chains were read from a single sample in a study of control samples from healthy donors and cancer patients. Produced via immunoSEQ multiplex PCR; TCRdb's table is partial and in-frame only. The table has approximately 110,000 clones, about nine tenths seen once. The sequenced sample was blood. These receptors were taken from a human donor in good health. The donor label of this sample is uncertain. CDR3s leave out the opening cysteine and the closing phenylalanine or tryptophan.

j_call	v_call	cdr3_aa
TRBJ2-6	TRBV7-6	ASSSGTNSGANVLT
TRBJ1-6	TRBV4-2	ASSQEDNSPLH
TRBJ1-5	TRBV24-1	ATSDDGESQPQH
TRBJ1-1	TRBV19	ARPTIMAGTGGGTEAF
TRBJ1-6	TRBV4-2	ASSQANREGSPLH
TRBJ2-5	TRBV7-9	ASSLASETQY
TRBJ2-5	TRBV5-1	ASSLRGDSVGETQY
TRBJ2-7	TRBV30	AWSLFEYEQY
TRBJ2-5	TRBV14	ASSQRGIGLAGQETQY
TRBJ2-7	TRBV5-1	ASSTGTGVRSYEQY
TRBJ2-1	TRBV11-3	ASSLGPPDEQF
TRBJ2-1	TRBV7-3	ASSLMSFNEQF
TRBJ1-2	TRBV5-1	ASSPSGGINYGYT
TRBJ1-1	TRBV5-5	ASSPRGNTEAF
TRBJ1-6	TRBV24-1	ATSPGQGDSPLH
TRBJ2-1	TRBV21-1	ASSKIQRSYSYNEQF
TRBJ2-7	TRBV13	ASSSTSGGSLPYEQY
TRBJ1-1	TRBV28	ASSLLDRESEAF
TRBJ2-7	TRBV4-1	ASSRNSGFDEQY
TRBJ1-5	TRBV6-1	ASSDGTASNQPQH
TRBJ1-1	TRBV4-1	ASSQDRGQVVNTEAF
TRBJ2-1	TRBV18	ASSRGGEGALNEQF
TRBJ2-7	TRBV7-6	ASSLGSPYEQY
TRBJ2-7	TRBV10-3	AIADGAGSGEQY
TRBJ2-5	TRBV12-3/TRBV12-4	ASTQGGRRTQY
TRBJ1-5	TRBV2	ASSVNSNQPQH
TRBJ1-5	TRBV28	ASIAGGINQPQH
TRBJ2-6	TRBV5-4	ASSTESGANVLT
TRBJ1-3	TRBV5-1	ASSLGQTSGNTIY
TRBJ2-5	TRBV30	AWSVTGEETQY
TRBJ1-2	TRBV7-9	ASSLEGRRPYGYT
TRBJ2-2	TRBV25-1	ASSEPDYTGELF
TRBJ2-2	TRBV2	ASAETGELF
TRBJ2-2	TRBV25-1	ASSSTTGPNTGELF
TRBJ2-1	TRBV13	ASTEQNNEQF
TRBJ2-1	TRBV10-3	AISDWQGMNEQF
TRBJ1-5	TRBV5-6	ASSLGPPGGFSQPQH
TRBJ1-1	TRBV6-5	ASSRTGDTEAF
TRBJ1-1	TRBV7-3	ASSATGMSTEAF
TRBJ2-2	TRBV24-1	ATSDFGQANTGELF
TRBJ2-7	TRBV7-2	ASSLAGIWSSYEQY
TRBJ1-1	TRBV5-8	ASSSRREGNTEAF
TRBJ1-5	TRBV18	ASSPDRNQPQH
TRBJ2-2	TRBV28	ASRSGTGDTGELF
TRBJ2-7	TRBV19	ATAGTYSYEQY
TRBJ1-1	TRBV24-1	ATVGGAGNEAF
TRBJ1-1	TRBV28	ASSSSENEAF
TRBJ1-1	TRBV19	ASKRGRQGAGNTEAF
TRBJ1-2	TRBV9	ASSPTITDGYT
TRBJ1-4	TRBV5-1	ASSLDGTTNEKLF
TRBJ2-7	TRBV3-1/TRBV3-2	ASSRSGDEQY
TRBJ1-4	TRBV2	ASSPQGEKLF
TRBJ2-1	TRBV15	ATSRVISYNEQF
TRBJ1-5	TRBV12-3/TRBV12-4	ASSLYRDQPQH
TRBJ1-2	TRBV6-1	ASSVQGDGLNYGYT
TRBJ1-5	TRBV5-1	ASSLGEANQPQH
TRBJ2-5	TRBV24-1	ATSDRGGGQETQY